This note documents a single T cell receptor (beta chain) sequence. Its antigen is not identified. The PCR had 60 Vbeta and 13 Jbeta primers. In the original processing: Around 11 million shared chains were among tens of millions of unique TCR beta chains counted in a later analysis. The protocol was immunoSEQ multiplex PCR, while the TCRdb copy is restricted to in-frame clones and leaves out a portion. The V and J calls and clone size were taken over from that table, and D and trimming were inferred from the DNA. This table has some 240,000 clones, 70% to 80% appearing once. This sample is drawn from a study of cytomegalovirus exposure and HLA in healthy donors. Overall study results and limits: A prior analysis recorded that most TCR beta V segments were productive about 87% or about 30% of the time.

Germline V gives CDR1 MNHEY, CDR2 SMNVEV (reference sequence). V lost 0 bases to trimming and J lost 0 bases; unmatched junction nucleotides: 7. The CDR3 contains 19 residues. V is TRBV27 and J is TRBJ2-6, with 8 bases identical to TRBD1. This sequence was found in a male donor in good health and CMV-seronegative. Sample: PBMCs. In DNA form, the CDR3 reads TGTGCCAGCAGTTTATCGCGTGGGACAGGAGGCTCTGGGGCCAACGTCCTGACTTTC. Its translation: CASSLSRGTGGSGANVLTF.